This TCR beta chain originates from a study of shared clonotypes between healthy human individuals. About the research overall: Donors had three CD4 naive, three CD4 memory, two CD8 naive and one CD8 memory plate apiece.

Broader study findings: Between several donors, naive CD4 clonotypes were shared at a level of about 5%. Sample collection involved blood only; tissue repertoires are likely different.

Caucasian adults residing in Nashville, Tennessee made up all the donors. In regard to this clone: Its antigen is unidentified.

Germline V gene lookup returns CDR1 SGHVS and CDR2 FQNEAQ. CDR3 length equals 16 residues. Losses at the gene ends were 0 bases for V and 10 bases for J; bases not matched to a gene: 8. Profiling relied on immunoSEQ multiplex PCR, and the TCRdb table lists in-frame clones only, not all of them. The data hold about 1 million clones, with under 80% observed a single time. Sequences were obtained from memory CD4+ T cells sorted from blood. Noted subset: CD45RA-negative fraction. This sequence originates from a man aged 18 to 29 in good health. V gene TRBV7-8 combines with J gene TRBJ1-6, with 8 bases lining up with TRBD1. CDR3 loop: CASSLAGQGVWSPLHF. The CDR3 coding sequence is TGTGCCAGCAGCTTAGCAGGACAGGGAGTCTGGTCACCCCTCCACTTT.